These 26 T cell receptor beta chains came from one sample sequenced in a study of OX40 agonist ivuxolimab in advanced cancers. Using immunoSEQ multiplex PCR, the repertoire was profiled, and TCRdb retains in-frame clones only, with some absent. The data show about 16,000 clones, with 84% seen just once and around 70% held by the top ten. The sample consisted of CD4+ or CD8+ T cells sorted from blood, taken in a trial of the OX40 agonist ivuxolimab. Source of these receptors: an adult with an advanced solid tumor such as melanoma, head and neck, liver or kidney cancer.

The rearrangement joins TRBV5-4 to TRBJ2-1; no reliable D call. Germline V CDR1 and CDR2: SGHNT, YYREEE (reference sequence). The CDR3 has 15 amino acids. Trimming shortened V by 0 bases and J by 9 bases, and 16 bases separated the two germline ends. CDR3 region: CASSLAADPPGEQFF. As DNA, the CDR3 is TGTGCCAGCAGCTTGGCCGCCGACCCACCCGGTGAGCAGTTCTTC.

This chain links TRBV6-5 with TRBJ2-7, with 7 bases aligning to TRBD1. The CDR3 consists of 15 residues. Germline CDR1 is MNHEY and CDR2 is SVGAGI. V lost 5 bases and J lost 0; bases outside the gene matches: 7. The CDR3 sequence is CASSPQGPSSYEQYF. Here the CDR3 DNA reads TGTGCCAGCAGTCCACAGGGGCCGAGCTCCTACGAGCAGTACTTC.

The genes are TRBV29-1 and TRBJ2-5; perhaps D is TRBD1 or TRBD2 (6 bases each). The J call may be incorrect, as the DNA end agrees better with TRBJ2-7. CDR1 and CDR2 from the germline V gene are SQVTM and ANQGSEA. The CDR3 contains 14 residues. The chain's CDR3 is CSVRGLAEAYEQYF. The CDR3 DNA follows: TGCAGCGTTCGGGGGCTAGCCGAGGCCTACGAGCAGTACTTC.

The table lists this clone with a few counts. The V call is TRBV5-6, the J call TRBJ2-7; TRBD1 or TRBD2 may be the D gene (5 bases each). The germline gives CDR1 SGHDT, CDR2 YYEEEE. Trimming shortened V by 1 base and J by 3 bases, and 14 bases separated the two germline ends. The CDR3 length is 15 residues. The CDR3 spells CASSLPGPTVYEQYF. The CDR3 nucleotides read TGTGCCAGCAGCTTGCCGGGGCCGACGGTCTACGAGCAGTACTTC.

The chain couples TRBV6-5 to TRBJ1-4; TRBD1 aligns across 9 bases. Trimming removed 9 bases from V and 10 bases from J; junction bases left unmatched: 9. The CDR3 consists of 13 residues. CDR1 is MNHEY, CDR2 SVGAGI, per germline. The CDR3 region is CASQTGGFGKLFF. In DNA form, the CDR3 reads TGTGCCAGTCAGACAGGGGGTTTTGGAAAACTGTTTTTT.

This sequence joins TRBV29-1 and TRBJ2-1; D perhaps matches TRBD1 (5 bases). Germline lookup yields CDR1 SQVTM and CDR2 ANQGSEA. This CDR3 has 11 amino acids. Trimming took off 4 bases at V and 5 bases at J, with 6 bases between the two ends. The CDR3 sequence is CSVGQNNEQFF. The CDR3 DNA reads as TGCAGCGTTGGACAGAACAATGAGCAGTTCTTC.

This clone was picked up a small number of times. The V call is TRBV5-4, the J call TRBJ2-1; D is perhaps TRBD1 (6 bases). The CDR3 is made up of 15 amino acids. V was shortened by 6 bases and J by 0 bases, with 13 bases between the two germline ends. Germline V gene lookup returns CDR1 SGHNT and CDR2 YYREEE (reference sequence). The CDR3 nucleotides are TGTGCCAGCAAGTTCAGGGGATCCTCCTACAATGAGCAGTTCTTC. Translated: CASKFRGSSYNEQFF.

The chain combines TRBV9 with TRBJ2-1, with D possibly matching TRBD1 (5 bases). V was clipped by 4 bases and J by 8 bases, with 13 bases between them. The CDR3 loop spans 13 amino acids. Germline V gene lookup returns CDR1 SGDLS and CDR2 YYNGEE. The CDR3 is CASSLQDADEQFF. In nucleotides, the CDR3 is TGTGCCAGCAGCCTACAGGACGCGGATGAGCAGTTCTTC.

This clone has only a few counts. V is TRBV14 and J is TRBJ2-1; 13 positions agree with TRBD2. Germline V CDR1 and CDR2: SGHDN, FVKESK. The CDR3 contains 17 residues. V shed 4 bases and J 2 bases; nucleotides not matched to a gene: 5. CDR3 coding DNA: TGTGCCAGCAGCCGCGGACTAGCGGGAGAACCCTACAATGAGCAGTTCTTC. Its translation: CASSRGLAGEPYNEQFF.

The CDR3 is CASSESIGGGPSYEQYF. CDR3 coding DNA: TGCGCCAGCAGTGAGTCGATAGGGGGCGGCCCCTCCTACGAGCAGTACTTC. The chain joins TRBV10-2 to TRBJ2-7; TRBD1 aligns across 7 bases. Germline-derived CDR1 and CDR2 are WSHSY and SAAADI. Trimming at V came to 0 bases and at J to 0 bases, leaving 8 bases not matched to a gene. The CDR3 sequence is 17 residues long.

On this clone: This specimen includes other DNA sequences encoding the same CDR3. This chain uses TRBV7-9 with TRBJ2-3; 10 nucleotides agree with TRBD2. CDR1 SEHNR and CDR2 FQNEAQ come from the germline V gene (reference sequence). Trimming took 5 bases from V and 1 from J; bases not matched to a gene: 3. The CDR3 is 15 amino acids. The CDR3 DNA reads as TGTGCCAGCAGCCTCGGACTAGCGGGCACAGATACGCAGTATTTT. Protein product: CASSLGLAGTDTQYF.

V usage is TRBV2 and J usage is TRBJ2-1, with D unresolved. Germline CDR1 and CDR2: SNHLY and FYNNEI. V was clipped by 4 bases and J by 6 bases, with 4 bases between them. The CDR3 contains 11 residues. The CDR3 nucleotides are TGTGCCAGCAGTGCCGGCAATGAGCAGTTCTTC. Residues: CASSAGNEQFF.

The genes are TRBV6-4 and TRBJ2-1; D possibly uses TRBD1 or TRBD2 (5 bases each). Germline values: CDR1 MRHNA, CDR2 SNTAGT. This CDR3 spans 14 amino acids. Trimming shortened V by 2 bases and J by 9 bases, and 14 bases separated the two germline ends. CDR3 loop: CASSDLATGTEQFF. CDR3 in DNA: TGTGCCAGCAGTGACCTAGCAACAGGCACTGAGCAGTTCTTC.

The chain has TRBV7-9 and TRBJ2-3; 9 nucleotides match TRBD2. Unmatched junction bases numbered 12, after V lost 6 bases and J lost 5 bases. This CDR3 region has 16 residues. CDR1 SEHNR and CDR2 FQNEAQ come from the germline V gene (reference sequence). CDR3 bases: TGTGCCAGCAGTAAAACTCCTAGCGGGGAGGGAGATACGCAGTATTTT. Its protein is CASSKTPSGEGDTQYF.

The CDR3 region is CASSQLRGAYGYTF. The CDR3 coding sequence is TGCGCCAGCAGTCAATTGAGGGGGGCCTATGGCTACACCTTC. V and J are TRBV23-1 and TRBJ1-2, with D possibly TRBD1 on 6 matching bases. TRBV23-1 is classed as an ORF, of uncertain function. The CDR3 sequence is 14 residues long. Deletions cut 1 base from V and 4 bases from J, with 10 bases between.

On this clone: One end of the junction fails to match germline, which may point to a read error. Other DNA sequences of this sample code for an identical CDR3. This chain joins TRBV7-2 and TRBJ2-3; unclear D gene. CDR3 length equals 13 residues. In germline, CDR1 is SGHTA, CDR2 FQGNSA. The CDR3 region has the DNA TGCGCCAGCAGCCAAGATTTGACAGATACGCAGTATTTT. Protein product: CASSQDLTDTQYF.

The chain has TRBV25-1 and TRBJ2-5, with 8 bases aligning to TRBD1. The J call is uncertain, as TRBJ2-7 better fits the DNA end. Germline CDR1 is MGHDK and CDR2 is SYGVNS. This CDR3 contains 14 residues. The CDR3 sequence is CASNRQGFGDEQYF. The CDR3 region has the DNA TGTGCCAGCAACCGACAGGGGTTTGGAGACGAGCAGTACTTC.

This rearrangement joins TRBV6-5 to TRBJ2-7; no clear D. V was shortened by 2 bases and J by 0 bases, with 5 bases between the two germline ends. Germline CDR1 reads MNHEY; CDR2 reads SVGAGI. This CDR3 spans 13 amino acids. The CDR3 region has the DNA TGTGCCAGCAGTTACGATAGCTCCTACGAGCAGTACTTC. This codes for CASSYDSSYEQYF.

The V gene is TRBV7-9, the J gene TRBJ2-5; perhaps TRBD2 as D (7 bases). Trimming removed 1 base from V and 2 bases from J, with 14 bases in between. The CDR3 consists of 16 residues. The germline CDR1 and CDR2 sequences are SEHNR and FQNEAQ (reference sequence). The CDR3 spells CASSLVGGAHQETQYF. In DNA form, the CDR3 reads TGTGCCAGCAGCTTAGTTGGGGGGGCTCATCAAGAGACCCAGTACTTC.

The chain has TRBV7-9 and TRBJ2-1; 11 positions agree with TRBD2. The J segment lost 8 bases and the V segment lost 4 bases, leaving 16 bases of the junction unmatched. Germline V gives CDR1 SEHNR, CDR2 FQNEAQ (reference sequence). This CDR3 has 18 residues. This CDR3 is CASSSLGVAGGPNYEQFF. DNA of the CDR3: TGTGCCAGCAGCTCCCTCGGAGTAGCGGGAGGGCCAAATTATGAGCAGTTCTTC.

This clone was found once. CDR3 nucleotide sequence: TGCGCCAGCAGCCAAGGAGCCCTCCGGACAGGGCCGGGTTACAATGAGCAGTTCTTC. As protein: CASSQGALRTGPGYNEQFF. The chain uses TRBV4-1 and TRBJ2-1; 8 bases align to TRBD1. The CDR3 covers 19 residues. The V segment lost 1 base and the J segment 4 bases; nucleotides outside the gene matches: 15. CDR1 and CDR2 from the germline V gene are MGHRA and YSYEKL.

The chain recombines TRBV27 with TRBJ2-1; no definite D call. Germline-derived CDR1 and CDR2 are MNHEY and SMNVEV (reference sequence). This CDR3 is 12 amino acids long. V shed 5 bases and J shed 7 bases, with 9 bases lying between them. The CDR3 spells CASSTLKNEQFF. Written as DNA, the CDR3 is TGTGCCAGCAGTACTTTGAAGAATGAGCAGTTCTTC.

The rearrangement links TRBV5-1 to TRBJ1-5; 12 bases map to TRBD1. Germline V gene sequence: CDR1 SGHRS, CDR2 YFSETQ. The J segment lost 6 bases and the V segment lost 3 bases, leaving 4 bases of the junction unmatched. The CDR3 has 15 residues. The CDR3 here is CASSSGQGAGQPQHF. CDR3 in DNA: TGCGCCAGCAGCTCGGGACAGGGGGCTGGTCAGCCCCAGCATTTT.

This clone has just a few counts. The chain combines TRBV5-6 with TRBJ2-7, with D unresolved. Per the germline V gene, CDR1 is SGHDT and CDR2 is YYEEEE. The CDR3 covers 14 residues. V gave up 4 bases and J gave up 6 bases, with 17 bases separating them. The DNA of the CDR3 is TGTGCCAGCAGCCCCGGTGAGGCTAGAGGCGAGCAGTACTTC. Amino acids: CASSPGEARGEQYF. The variable domain in full, with the rest retrieved from reference TRBV5-6 and TRBJ2-7, is DAGVTQSPTHLIKTRGQQVTLRCSPKSGHDTVSWYQQALGQGPQFIFQYYEEEERQRGNFPDRFSGHQFPNYSSELNVNALLLGDSALYLCASSPGEARGEQYFGPGTRLTVT.

The chain carries TRBV9 and TRBJ2-3; 7 nucleotides match TRBD1. Germline V gives CDR1 SGDLS, CDR2 YYNGEE. This CDR3 has 17 residues. J was trimmed by 1 base and V by 4 bases; bases with no gene match: 12. In DNA form, the CDR3 reads TGTGCCAGCAGCCTTTATACAGGGGTGGGGGGCACAGATACGCAGTATTTT. Residues: CASSLYTGVGGTDTQYF.

The CDR3: CASSLTIYNEQFF. The DNA for the CDR3 is TGTGCCAGCAGTTTGACAATTTACAATGAGCAGTTCTTC. The chain carries TRBV27 and TRBJ2-1; D uncertain. V was clipped by 3 bases and J by 4 bases, with 7 bases between them. Germline V CDR1 and CDR2: MNHEY, SMNVEV (reference sequence). The CDR3 consists of 13 residues.